In this sample, the clone carrying this TCR beta chain turned up a few times. This sample stems from a study of cytomegalovirus exposure and HLA in healthy donors. Germline assignment: CDR1 SGHTA and CDR2 FQGNSA. Trimming took 4 bases from V and 5 from J; bases not matched to a gene: 4. The CDR3 sequence is 14 residues long. In the PCR, 60 Vbeta and 13 Jbeta primers were used. The table came from immunoSEQ multiplex PCR; TCRdb's copy has only in-frame clones and leaves some out. The sample contains approximately 170,000 clones, approximately 73% of which appear only once. Sequenced input: PBMCs. The TCR originated in a man aged 50 or older in good health and CMV-seronegative. The chain joins TRBV7-2 to TRBJ1-2; 10 bases line up with TRBD1. This chain's CDR3 is CASSSGQGVYGYTF. CDR3 nucleotide sequence: TGTGCCAGCAGCTCAGGACAGGGGGTATATGGCTACACCTTC.